This T cell receptor beta chain was sequenced during a study of T cell responses to AZD1222 COVID-19 vaccine. Only in-frame clones appear in the TCRdb table, and some are missing; sequencing was by immunoSEQ multiplex PCR. The sample has just under 90,000 clones; around 90% are singletons. This material consisted of peripheral blood, taken on day 0 of AZD1222 vaccination. The receptor comes from an adult in good health.

Here the CDR3 DNA reads TGTGCCAGCAGTTACTTTATCAGGGGGCGGTACGAGCAGTACTTC. It specifies CASSYFIRGRYEQYF. The V and J genes are TRBV6-2 or TRBV6-3 and TRBJ2-7; 8 nucleotides align to TRBD1. This CDR3 spans 15 amino acids. Germline V gives CDR1 MNHEY, CDR2 SVGEGT. The junction had 6 bases not matched to a gene; V was cut back by 1 base and J by 4 bases.